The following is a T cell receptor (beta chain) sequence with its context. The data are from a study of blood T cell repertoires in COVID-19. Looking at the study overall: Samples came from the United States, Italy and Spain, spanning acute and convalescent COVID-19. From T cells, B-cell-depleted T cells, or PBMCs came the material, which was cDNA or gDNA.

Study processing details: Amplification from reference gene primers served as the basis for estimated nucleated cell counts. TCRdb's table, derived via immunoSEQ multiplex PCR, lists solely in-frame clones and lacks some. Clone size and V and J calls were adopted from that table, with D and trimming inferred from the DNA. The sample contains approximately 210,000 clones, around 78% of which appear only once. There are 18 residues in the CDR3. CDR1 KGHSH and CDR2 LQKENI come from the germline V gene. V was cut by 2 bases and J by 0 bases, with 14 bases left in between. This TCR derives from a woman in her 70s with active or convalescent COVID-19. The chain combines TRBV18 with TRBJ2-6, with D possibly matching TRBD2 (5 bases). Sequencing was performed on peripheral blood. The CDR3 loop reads CASSPLPGLSSGANVLTF. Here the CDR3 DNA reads TGTGCCAGCTCACCATTGCCGGGATTGAGCTCTGGGGCCAACGTCCTGACTTTC.